This TCR beta chain was captured by sequencing in a study of CD8+ T cells in alopecia areata. Whole-study results and caveats: Greater clonality was observed in lesional scalp samples, especially alopecia totalis/universalis, versus normal scalp. Mouse data revealed clearer TCR sharing than patient data did, a gap possibly tied to HLA.

The J segment lost 4 bases and the V segment lost 7 bases, leaving 8 bases of the junction unmatched. CDR1 and CDR2 (germline): SGHSN, HYEKVE. CDR3 length equals 14 residues. Sequencing templates came from extracted RNA that was reverse transcribed into cDNA. The table came from immunoSEQ multiplex PCR; TCRdb's copy has only in-frame clones and leaves some out. The sample yields around 100,000 clones, without any singletons. Regarding this clone: The target antigen is unknown. All gene names here are mouse names. The CDR3 goes on 4 residues after the read ends, and that part is filled in from the germline J gene.

V gene TRBV12-1 combines with J gene TRBJ1-4; 7 bases are a match to TRBD1. This TCR was recovered from a C3H/HeJ mouse with alopecia areata. As its MHC haplotype, the strain has H2-k. Sequenced material: lesional skin. The chain's CDR3 is CARENRGDNERLFF. The CDR3 DNA, read in part, is TGTGCCAGAGAGAACAGGGGAGACAACGAA.